The TCR beta chain under discussion was sequenced for a study of OX40 agonist ivuxolimab in advanced cancers. Study at large: Cancers in dose escalation were hepatocellular, melanoma, renal cell and head and neck.

On this clone: Its antigen is not identified.

Some clones are missing from TCRdb's copy, which holds only in-frame ones; the method was immunoSEQ multiplex PCR. The table lists 30,000 to 40,000 clones, 70% to 90% of them singletons. Notes on the study in general: Antigen specificity remained undetermined for the expanded peripheral T cells.

Autoimmune disease history or systemic immunosuppression disqualified patients. The sequence was collected from an adult with an advanced solid tumor such as melanoma, head and neck, liver or kidney cancer. The source material was CD4+ or CD8+ T cells sorted from blood, sampled in a trial of the OX40 agonist ivuxolimab.

The CDR3 bases are TGTGCCAGCAGTTCACCCGACAGGGGGCGCGGCGAGACCCAGTACTTC. It translates to CASSSPDRGRGETQYF. The V and J genes are TRBV6-5 and TRBJ2-5; 10 bases map to TRBD1. The CDR3 has 16 amino acids. J was trimmed by 5 bases and V by 4 bases; bases with no gene match: 10. In germline, CDR1 is MNHEY, CDR2 SVGAGI.